This T cell receptor beta chain was sequenced during a study of T-cell reconstitution after alpha-beta-depleted transplantation in children. Study-wide points: Several hundred expanded graft clones reportedly gave rise to the alpha-beta T cells present about two months after transplant. The origin of high day-60 TCRbeta diversity in some patients lay in surviving recipient T cells and thymic progenitors. Newly generated T cells supplied most T-cell counts and diversity one year post-transplant.

A library of TCRbeta sequences, prepared with unique molecular identifiers, was generated. TCRdb itself ran the PCR reads through MiXCR, one entry per CDR3 protein. Seen here are 300,000 or so distinct CDR3 sequences, more than 20% observed once, and the top ten hold about a tenth. Comment on this clonotype: As yet, its antigen is unknown.

There are 17 residues in the CDR3. The V gene's germline CDR1 is SGHTA and CDR2 FQGNSA. V was trimmed by 0 bases and J by 5 bases, leaving 18 bases between them. The receptor's source is a male patient between 5 and 17 years old who had a stem cell transplant for acute lymphoblastic leukemia, so the T cells may come from the graft donor. Sequencing was performed on PBMCs, mostly from graft donor cells, taken 180 days after TCRalphabeta/CD19-depleted stem cell transplant. V usage is TRBV7-2 and J usage is TRBJ2-3; D is perhaps TRBD1 or TRBD2 (5 bases each). CDR3 sequence: CASSLALGEGREDTQYF. CDR3 in DNA: TGTGCCAGCAGCTTAGCCCTAGGAGAGGGGCGAGAAGATACGCAGTATTTT.